The entry below describes one TCR beta chain. Its antigen is currently not known. Base qualities are missing; no much larger clone stands one base away. This sample was included in a study of blood T cells in healthy people across ages (dated by TCRdb to between 2015 and 2016). Regarding the study in general: Template switching captured roughly one uniquely barcoded TCR beta cDNA molecule per two T cells in model experiments. To avoid experimental bias, donors of different ages were randomly spread across the sequencing lanes. The study analyzed two additional independent replicas of 1 million unique cDNA reads from the same blood draw for two donors, one aged 18 to 30 and one aged 80 or older. Four age groups were formed from the donors: young (average roughly 15 years), middle-aged (approximately 40), aged (roughly 58) and long-lived (less than 85). To track age-related changes in TCR beta repertoire diversity, the study relied on deep sequencing normalized with unique cDNA molecular identifiers. On the study overall, not on this receptor specifically: Because donor CMV infection status was unknown, age-related changes in expanded clonotypes were potentially confounded. Because profiling used bulk unsorted PBMCs, naive and antigen-experienced compartments could not be compared conclusively. Observed TCR beta diversity correlated strongly with the percentage of naive T cells measured by flow cytometry. The long-lived group showed more naive CD4+ T cells, fewer expanded clones and increased TCR diversity than the aged group, suggesting age selection. Observed TCR beta diversity per million T cells fell roughly linearly with age, and a significant reduction was already apparent by age about 43. Estimates of total diversity based on one million sequenced T cells were regarded as lower bounds and as underestimates.

Library preparation used 5' RACE. For sequencing, an Illumina HiSeq 2500 was employed. A second PCR of roughly 7 to 12 cycles was run with a J-beta primer mix and a sample-barcoded 5' primer. A template-switch 5' adaptor carrying 12 random nucleotides introduced a unique molecular identifier onto each TCR beta cDNA molecule. Each sample yielded at least 3 million CDR3-containing paired-end reads. All of the RNA was converted into first-strand cDNA using the Mint cDNA synthesis kit, with a TRBC-specific oligonucleotide serving as the primer. All cDNA was treated with uracil-DNA glycosylase and then went through a first 18-cycle PCR with the universal primers M1SS and BC2_uni_R. The paper's data handling went like this. For normalization, 1 million high-quality reads were randomly selected from each sample, with every read carrying a distinct molecular identifier. Instead of being binned into consensus sequences, reads that shared molecular identifiers were thrown out. MiTCR, set to a Q25 quality threshold and the strictest error-elimination algorithm, was used for CDR3 identification, clonotype clustering and error correction. A nonparametric unseen species model with Euler transformation was used to estimate a lower bound on total TCR beta diversity. TCRdb itself trimmed the public reads at Q25 with fastp, ran MiXCR and retained productive beta chains. Each entry is one CDR3 protein sequence, shown with its most common DNA and genes. These V and J calls are TCRdb output, not the study's own analysis. The sample table lists hundreds of thousands of distinct CDR3 sequences, roughly 50% of them with a count of one. The top ten constitute roughly 20% of the sample.

Relative to germline, V is 1 base shorter and J is 2 bases shorter, with 16 bases between their ends. CDR1 and CDR2, per the germline V gene, are MGHRA and YSYEKL. The CDR3 contains 17 residues, cysteine and phenylalanine counted. The sequence is cut down to CDR3 DNA, 51 bases in frame from base 1. Systemically healthy Caucasian individuals from Russia, 39 in total and aged about 6 to 100 years, were included as donors. Each donor gave roughly 9.5 milliliters of peripheral blood, collected into EDTA-treated Vacutainer tubes. Ficoll-Paque density-gradient centrifugation was used to isolate PBMCs, with at least 7 million per sample. Trizol reagent was used to extract total RNA from PBMCs, with at least 5.5 micrograms per sample. The percentages of naive CD45RAhigh/CD27high T cells were determined by flow cytometry on a PBMC aliquot from every donor.

Sequencing used blood. The source of this sequence is a man aged 25 to 40 in good health. This receptor chain uses TRBV4-1 and TRBJ2-3; a weak D assignment points to TRBD2 (6 bases agree). The DNA sequence is TGCGCCAGCAGCCAAGGATCTTTGGGAGGCCCCACAGATACGCAGTATTTT. Protein translation: CASSQGSLGGPTDTQYF.